The rows below give T cell receptor beta chains drawn from one sample of a study of T cells in narcolepsy. Some clones are missing from TCRdb's copy, which holds only in-frame ones; the method was immunoSEQ multiplex PCR. The table lists 23,000 or so clones, 84% of them singletons. Sequenced sample: CD45RA- memory CD4+ T cells from PBMCs. The receptors here all came from a human donor with narcolepsy. Each CDR3 is given with its conserved first and last residue. D genes are given only for firm matches. Size is omitted from some rows. Given values are once, few, many or a class for expanded clones.

>TRBJ1-1|once|12|TRBV6-8|-
CASSTANTEAFF
TGTGCCAGCAGTACAGCGAACACTGAAGCTTTCTTT
>TRBJ1-6|-|16|TRBV27|-
CASSLSWARPGSPLHF
TGTGCCAGCAGTTTATCCTGGGCGCGACCCGGTTCACCCCTCCACTTT
>TRBJ2-1|-|15|TRBV28|-
CASSFGGSAYNEQFF
TGTGCCAGCAGTTTTGGGGGAAGCGCCTACAATGAGCAGTTCTTC
>TRBJ2-1|few|19|TRBV11-2|-
CASSAPHIASRLRHNEQFF
TGTGCCAGCAGTGCTCCTCACATTGCTAGCAGGCTTCGCCACAATGAGCAGTTCTTC
>TRBJ2-3|-|13|TRBV7-8|-
CSGSGEGADTQYF
TGCTCCGGGTCGGGAGAGGGGGCAGATACGCAGTATTTT
>TRBJ1-4|-|15|TRBV4-1|TRBD1
CASSQDSTGQEKLFF
TGCGCCAGCAGCCAGGACTCGACAGGGCAGGAAAAACTGTTTTTT
>TRBJ1-4|once|15|TRBV9|TRBD1
CASSVGDRTQEKLFF
TGTGCCAGCAGCGTAGGGGACAGGACACAAGAAAAACTGTTTTTT
>TRBJ2-3|-|13|TRBV6-6|-
CASSLDYTDTQYF
TGTGCCAGCAGCCTGGACTACACAGATACGCAGTATTTT
>TRBJ2-3|-|11|TRBV13|-
CASRLGGTQYF
TGTGCCAGCAGACTAGGGGGTACGCAGTATTTT
>TRBJ1-5|-|15|TRBV18|-
CASSPKGGAEGAQHF
TGTGCCAGCTCACCAAAGGGGGGTGCGGAGGGGGCCCAGCATTTT
>TRBJ2-1|-|15|TRBV6-5|TRBD2
CASSFSGGSGNEQFF
TGTGCCAGCAGCTTCAGTGGCGGGAGCGGCAATGAGCAGTTCTTC
>TRBJ2-6|-|15|TRBV6-1|-
CASSRGTAGANVLTF
TGTGCCAGCAGCCGGGGGACGGCCGGGGCCAACGTCCTGACTTTC
>TRBJ2-6|-|16|TRBV5-1|-
CASIPAGTTGANVLTF
TGCGCCAGCATCCCGGCGGGGACAACTGGGGCCAACGTCCTGACTTTC
>TRBJ2-6|few|16|TRBV21-1|-
CASSRGTGAGANVLTF
TGTGCCAGCAGCAGAGGGACGGGCGCTGGGGCCAACGTCCTGACTTTC
>TRBJ2-1|-|14|TRBV28|-
CASSQPGGGSVGFF
TGTGCCAGCAGCCAACCTGGAGGGGGATCTGTCGGGTTCTTC
>TRBJ1-4|-|14|TRBV25-1|-
CASSESLEFEKLFF
TGTGCCAGCAGTGAATCGCTGGAATTCGAAAAACTGTTTTTT
>TRBJ1-3|-|18|TRBV28|TRBD1
CASSWDSTDRLDGNTIYF
TGTGCCAGCAGCTGGGACAGCACCGACCGGTTGGATGGAAACACCATATATTTT
>TRBJ1-1|-|11|TRBV19|-
CASSVNTEAFF
TGTGCCAGTAGTGTGAACACTGAAGCTTTCTTT
>TRBJ1-4|once|15|TRBV2|TRBD1
CASTGDSRAYEKLFF
TGTGCCAGCACGGGGGACAGCAGGGCCTATGAAAAACTGTTTTTT
>TRBJ2-7|-|16|TRBV4-3|TRBD2
CASSQDKLAGVGEQYF
TGCGCCAGCAGCCAAGATAAACTAGCGGGAGTCGGCGAGCAGTACTTC
>TRBJ2-1|-|14|TRBV5-1|-
CASSFASNYNEQFF
TGCGCCAGCAGCTTCGCCTCGAACTACAATGAGCAGTTCTTC
>TRBJ2-1|-|13|TRBV19|-
CASSTQGSNEQFF
TGTGCCAGTAGTACCCAGGGATCCAATGAGCAGTTCTTC
>TRBJ1-5|-|14|TRBV5-1|-
CASSLGMGNQPQHF
TGCGCCAGCAGCTTGGGGATGGGCAATCAGCCCCAGCATTTT
>TRBJ2-2|-|16|TRBV12-5|TRBD2
CASGLGGGSGTGELFF
TGTGCTAGTGGTTTGGGCGGCGGGAGTGGCACCGGGGAGCTGTTTTTT
>TRBJ2-1|few|16|TRBV5-5|TRBD1
CASSLGSGGLWNEQFF
TGTGCCAGCAGCTTGGGGTCAGGGGGTTTATGGAATGAGCAGTTCTTC
>TRBJ1-1|few|13|TRBV11-1|-
CASSLNPRSEAFF
TGTGCCAGCAGCTTAAATCCCCGAAGTGAAGCTTTCTTT
>TRBJ1-4|-|14|TRBV5-1|-
CASSQGYANEKLFF
TGCGCCAGCAGCCAAGGGTACGCTAATGAAAAACTGTTTTTT
>TRBJ2-7|-|17|TRBV7-2|TRBD2
CANSFRMSAGGSYEQYF
TGTGCCAACAGCTTTCGGATGTCAGCGGGAGGCTCCTACGAGCAGTACTTC
>TRBJ2-1|-|17|TRBV27|-
CASSLRVSGAFDNEQFF
TGTGCCAGCAGTTTACGCGTTAGCGGAGCCTTTGATAATGAGCAGTTCTTC
>TRBJ2-2|once|17|TRBV4-1|TRBD2
CASSQDVSGGDTGELFF
TGCGCCAGCAGCCAAGACGTATCGGGAGGGGACACCGGGGAGCTGTTTTTT
>TRBJ2-4|once|15|TRBV6-5|TRBD2
CASRGLAGGKNIQYF
TGTGCCAGCAGAGGACTAGCGGGCGGCAAAAACATTCAGTACTTC
>TRBJ2-1|-|12|TRBV9|-
CASSVANNEQFF
TGTGCCAGCAGCGTAGCCAACAATGAGCAGTTCTTC
>TRBJ2-7|-|13|TRBV5-1|-
CASSSDKVYEQYF
TGCGCCAGCAGCTCCGACAAGGTATACGAGCAGTACTTC
>TRBJ1-1|-|15|TRBV29-1|-
CSVPPPTGMNTEAFF
TGCAGCGTCCCGCCCCCGACAGGTATGAACACTGAAGCTTTCTTT
>TRBJ2-7|-|13|TRBV11-2|-
CASSLSDATEQYF
TGTGCCAGCAGCTTATCGGACGCTACCGAGCAGTACTTC
>TRBJ2-3|-|12|TRBV14|-
CASGLAMDTQYF
TGTGCCAGCGGGCTAGCAATGGATACGCAGTATTTT
>TRBJ2-7|-|13|TRBV10-3|TRBD2
CASNPLGGDEQYF
TGTGCCAGCAACCCACTGGGGGGGGACGAGCAGTACTTC
>TRBJ1-2|-|12|TRBV29-1|-
CSVVFTLGGYTF
TGCAGCGTTGTGTTCACCCTCGGGGGCTACACCTTC
>TRBJ2-3|-|17|TRBV2|TRBD2
CASSTSGSTRGTDTQYF
TGTGCCAGCAGTACTAGCGGGAGCACACGGGGCACAGATACGCAGTATTTT
>TRBJ2-7|-|15|TRBV5-8|-
CASSFRIQVTYEQYF
TGTGCCAGCAGCTTTAGAATTCAGGTCACCTACGAGCAGTACTTC
>TRBJ2-3|few|15|TRBV7-9|TRBD1
CASSPGQRYTDTQYF
TGTGCCAGCAGCCCGGGACAGAGATACACAGATACGCAGTATTTT